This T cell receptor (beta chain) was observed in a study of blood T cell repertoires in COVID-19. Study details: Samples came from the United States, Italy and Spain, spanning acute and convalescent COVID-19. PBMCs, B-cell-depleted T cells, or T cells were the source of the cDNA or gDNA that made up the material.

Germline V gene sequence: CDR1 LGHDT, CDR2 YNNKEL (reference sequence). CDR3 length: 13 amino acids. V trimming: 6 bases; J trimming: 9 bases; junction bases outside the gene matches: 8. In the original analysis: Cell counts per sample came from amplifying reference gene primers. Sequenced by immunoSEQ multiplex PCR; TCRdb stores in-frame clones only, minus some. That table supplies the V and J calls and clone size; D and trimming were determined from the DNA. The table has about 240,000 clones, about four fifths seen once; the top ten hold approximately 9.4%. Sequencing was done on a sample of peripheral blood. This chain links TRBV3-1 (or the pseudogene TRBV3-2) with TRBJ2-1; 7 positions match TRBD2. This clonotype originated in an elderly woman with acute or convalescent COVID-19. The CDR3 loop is CASSLGWEGEQFF. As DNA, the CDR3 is TGTGCCAGCAGTCTCGGTTGGGAGGGTGAGCAGTTCTTC.